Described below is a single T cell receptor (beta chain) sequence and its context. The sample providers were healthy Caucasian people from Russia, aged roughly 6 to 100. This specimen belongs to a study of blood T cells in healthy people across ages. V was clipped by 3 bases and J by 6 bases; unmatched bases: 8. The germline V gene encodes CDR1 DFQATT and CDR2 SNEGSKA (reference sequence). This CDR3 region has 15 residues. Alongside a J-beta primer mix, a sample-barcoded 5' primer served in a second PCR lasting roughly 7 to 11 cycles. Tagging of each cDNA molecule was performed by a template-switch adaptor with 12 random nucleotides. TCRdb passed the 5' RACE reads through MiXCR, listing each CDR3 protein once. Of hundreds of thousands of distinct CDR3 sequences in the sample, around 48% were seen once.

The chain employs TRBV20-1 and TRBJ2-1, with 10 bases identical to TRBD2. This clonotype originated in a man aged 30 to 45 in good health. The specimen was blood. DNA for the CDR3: TGCAGTGCTAGGGAGACTAGCGGGTCCACCAATGAGCAGTTCTTC. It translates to CSARETSGSTNEQFF.